The clone carrying this T cell receptor beta chain occurred a few times. The data belong to a study of blood T cell repertoires in COVID-19. Overall study context: T cells, B-cell-depleted T cells, or PBMCs supplied cDNA or gDNA.

Study processing details: Cell counts per sample came from amplifying reference gene primers. Only in-frame clones appear in the TCRdb table, and some are missing; sequencing was by immunoSEQ multiplex PCR. The D gene and trimming were derived from the DNA, and the V and J assignments and clone size from that table. The table lists 100,000 to 150,000 clones, about four fifths of them singletons. During active infection, Seattle patients enrolled and were then monitored through disease. Trimming removed 0 bases at V and 2 bases at J, with 12 bases between. The CDR3 has 15 amino acids. Looked up from germline, CDR1 is SGHRS and CDR2 is YFSETQ.

This clonotype was obtained from a man under 40 with COVID-19, enrolled during active disease. The chain employs TRBV5-1 and TRBJ2-7, with unresolved D. Sequencing used peripheral blood. The CDR3 DNA sequence: TGCGCCAGCAGCTTGGGGGTCAGGCAGACCTACGAGCAGTACTTC. Amino acids: CASSLGVRQTYEQYF.